This T cell receptor beta chain was profiled in a study of T cell responses to AZD1222 COVID-19 vaccine. Overall study: Pooled in the analysis were second doses at about 4 or about 12 weeks.

Turning to this clone: No antigen is known for it.

The CDR3 contains 13 residues. The germline gives CDR1 SGHTA, CDR2 FQGNSA. After removal of 3 bases from V and 5 bases from J, the junction contained 3 bases not matched to a gene. Study-level points and caveats: The donors showed a predominance of white British ancestry and of females, with possible underestimation of clonal diversity.

Here immunoSEQ multiplex PCR was the method, and the copy in TCRdb shows in-frame clones only, minus some. The sample includes around 130,000 clones, 85% to 90% seen only once; the top ten take about 12%. This sequence originates from an adult in good health. The sequencing here drew on peripheral blood, taken on day 0 of AZD1222 vaccination. The chain joins TRBV7-2 to TRBJ2-5; 7 nucleotides align to TRBD2. As DNA, the CDR3 is TGTGCCAGCAGCTTTAGCGGGTGGGAGACCCAGTACTTC. Its protein product is CASSFSGWETQYF.